The present TCR beta chain was sequenced within a study of blood T cell repertoires in COVID-19 (dated by TCRdb to the early 2020s). Study-wide context: Samples covering the acute and convalescent phases of COVID-19 were provided by collaborators in the United States, Italy and Spain. Subjects who had been exposed to COVID-19, were actively infected with it, or had recovered from it provided the deeply sampled blood TCRbeta repertoires that made up the dataset. Nearly every sample came with metadata listing a de-identified subject ID, COVID-19 status, age in years and sex. The samples were drawn from the first 160 participants of the ongoing ImmuneRACE study and from roughly 1,300 subjects provided by 6 global collaborators. Where available, HLA class I and class II types were taken from metadata supplied by the sample provider and were not determined by assay-based typing. The material from the prospective study consisted of cDNA or gDNA derived from T cells, B-cell-depleted T cells, or PBMCs. The repertoires were released in a freely available public database intended as a resource for research on the immune response to SARS-CoV-2. Results the study describes overall, beyond this receptor: How much clinical and demographic metadata was included differed by source and by participant, and the metadata was provided uncurated.

Germline trimming amounts to 3 bases on V and 7 bases on J, with 3 as the count of junction bases outside the gene matches. The CDR3 covers 14 residues, taking in both the cysteine and the phenylalanine. Of all the DNA, just the CDR3 is kept, 42 bases in frame from base 1. Per the germline V gene, MNHEY is the CDR1 and SVGAGI is the CDR2. The immunoSEQ Assay, a bias-controlled multiplex PCR, was used to amplify TCRbeta CDR3 regions from genomic DNA. Per the original workflow: The number of nucleated cells in each sample was estimated by amplification of reference gene primers within the assay. Sequence reads were collapsed and filtered to measure the absolute abundance of every unique TCRbeta CDR3 rearrangement. For each sample, productive Simpson clonality was calculated as the square root of Simpson's diversity index across productive rearrangements. The table comes from immuneACCESS by way of TCRdb, which keeps in-frame sequences with V and J called. Part of the clones is missing from these tables; in studies checked, under half for an unresolved V gene and the rest for unknown reasons. V and J calls and clone size come straight from that table; D and trimming were deduced from the DNA. For this sample the table gives approximately 250,000 clones, of which around 80% were detected only once. The biggest ten clones account for under 5% of the sample.

Participants in the prospective study were aged roughly 18 to 100 years, lived in about two dozen United States geographic areas, and enrolled through a virtual design. In the prospective study, participants were assigned to cohorts based on the clinical history participants reported in a screening survey and a study questionnaire. Each participant in the prospective study had whole blood, serum and a nasopharyngeal or oropharyngeal swab collected by mobile phlebotomists. Participants in the prospective study had the option to provide additional blood draws and questionnaires over a 2-month period. Blood samples from the prospective study were shipped frozen or at room temperature prior to DNA extraction. This clone came up once. Its antigen is unknown. Base qualities are not provided; no much larger clone lies one nucleotide away.

This receptor was identified in a man aged 25 to 40 with acute COVID-19. The specimen sequenced was PBMCs or T cells enriched from blood (not recorded which). Rearrangement joined TRBV6-5 to TRBJ2-1; 10 bases in the junction line up with TRBD2. Here the CDR3 is given as CASSYTSGKNEQFF. The nucleotide sequence is TGTGCCAGCAGTTATACTAGCGGGAAAAATGAGCAGTTCTTC.